The 23 T cell receptor beta chains reported below all come from one sample, sequenced in a study of cytomegalovirus exposure and HLA in healthy donors. PCR employed 60 Vbeta and 13 Jbeta primers. Sequencing used immunoSEQ multiplex PCR; TCRdb keeps in-frame clones, though not all of them. The sample lists around 300,000 clones, about 66% seen once, with around 2.3% in the top ten. The specimen was PBMCs. Receptors were obtained from a female donor in good health and CMV-seronegative.

Only a few counts were recorded for this clone. The genes are TRBV20-1 and TRBJ2-1, with D possibly TRBD2 on 5 matching bases. With 5 bases removed from V and 6 bases from J, the gap between germline ends came to 8 bases. Germline CDR1 is DFQATT and CDR2 is SNEGSKA (reference sequence). The CDR3 has 11 residues. Written as DNA, the CDR3 is TGCAGTGCTGCCCGGGGCAATGAGCAGTTCTTC. It translates to CSAARGNEQFF.

About this clone itself: At the DNA level, this CDR3 is encoded by other sequences in the same sample as well. CDR3 protein: CASSPGVQPQHF. The DNA for the CDR3 is TGTGCCAGCAGCCCAGGGGTTCAGCCCCAGCATTTT. V usage is TRBV7-9 and J usage is TRBJ1-5, with a tentative D call TRBD1 (6 bases). This CDR3 contains 12 residues. V shed 5 bases and J shed 6 bases, with 8 bases lying between them. Germline V lookup: CDR1 SEHNR, CDR2 FQNEAQ (reference sequence).

The V call is TRBV12-5, the J call TRBJ1-1; no firm D call. Trimming took off 6 bases at V and 3 bases at J, with 14 bases between the two ends. Germline CDR1 reads LGHNT; CDR2 reads FRNRAP. The CDR3 extends over 14 amino acids. The CDR3 DNA is TGTGCTAGTGGGCCCCCGGGGAGACACACTGAAGCTTTCTTT. Translated, it gives CASGPPGRHTEAFF. Full variable domain (missing parts from reference TRBV12-5 and TRBJ1-1): DARVTQTPRHKVTEMGQEVTMRCQPILGHNTVFWYRQTMMQGLELLAYFRNRAPLDDSGMPKDRFSAEMPDATLATLKIQPSEPRDSAVYFCASGPPGRHTEAFFGQGTRLTVV.

The rearrangement uses TRBV11-2 and TRBJ2-1; 9 nucleotides align to TRBD2. The CDR3 has 17 amino acids. With V trimmed by 10 bases and J by 7 bases, 20 bases remained unmatched. Germline CDR1 reads SGHAT; CDR2 reads FQNNGV. This CDR3 reads CATSLAGLPLVKNEQFF. The CDR3 DNA sequence: TGTGCCACTTCGCTAGCGGGATTGCCCCTGGTTAAAAATGAGCAGTTCTTC.

This chain connects TRBV6-1 to TRBJ1-1, with D uncertain. The CDR3 is 14 residues long. Trimming removed 2 bases from V and 0 bases from J, with 7 bases in between. Germline V lookup: CDR1 MNHNS, CDR2 SASEGT. CDR3 protein: CASSENSVNTEAFF. The CDR3 DNA reads as TGTGCCAGCAGTGAAAACAGTGTGAACACTGAAGCTTTCTTT.

This sequence joins TRBV30 and TRBJ1-1; 8 bases are shared with TRBD1. Per germline, CDR1 GTSNPN and CDR2 SVGIG (reference sequence). The CDR3 runs 13 residues. With 3 bases clipped from V and 3 bases from J, the junction kept 3 bases outside the gene matches. The CDR3: CAWRDRVDTEAFF. In DNA form, the CDR3 reads TGTGCCTGGAGGGACAGGGTGGACACTGAAGCTTTCTTT.

This chain connects TRBV7-9 to TRBJ2-7; 10 bases align to TRBD2. Trimming at V came to 3 bases and at J to 5 bases, leaving 7 bases not matched to a gene. The germline V gene encodes CDR1 SEHNR and CDR2 FQNEAQ (reference sequence). This CDR3 is built from 15 residues. This CDR3 is CASSFPLAGVHEQYF. The CDR3 DNA reads as TGTGCCAGCAGCTTCCCCCTAGCGGGAGTGCACGAGCAGTACTTC.

The genes are TRBV29-1 and TRBJ1-1; D is possibly TRBD1 (5 bases). The CDR3 has 13 residues. The V end lost 4 bases, the J end lost 5 bases, and 14 bases lay between the germline ends. CDR1 SQVTM and CDR2 ANQGSEA come from the germline V gene. The CDR3 coding sequence is TGCAGCGTTGTCGGGGCGGGGGGGACTGAAGCTTTCTTT. Amino acids: CSVVGAGGTEAFF.

The chain joins TRBV27 to TRBJ1-1; D is ambiguous. Trimming took off 5 bases at V and 4 bases at J, with 8 bases between the two ends. Germline V gene data show CDR1 as MNHEY and CDR2 as SMNVEV (reference sequence). CDR3 length: 12 amino acids. The CDR3 here is CASSKTGTEAFF. CDR3 in DNA: TGTGCCAGCAGTAAGACGGGCACTGAAGCTTTCTTT.

The genes are TRBV13 and TRBJ1-3, with a weak D call TRBD1 (6 bases). The CDR3 length is 15 residues. Germline loops: CDR1 PRHDT, CDR2 FYEKMQ (reference sequence). V gave up 5 bases and J gave up 6 bases, with 17 bases separating them. CDR3 protein: CASSQRQARENTIYF. The CDR3 bases are TGTGCCAGCAGCCAAAGACAGGCGAGAGAAAACACCATATATTTT.

V is TRBV5-1 and J is TRBJ2-5; TRBD2 is a possible D gene (5 bases). The CDR3 length is 12 residues. Germline V gene data show CDR1 as SGHRS and CDR2 as YFSETQ. V lost 4 bases, J lost 5 bases, and 9 bases lay in between. DNA of the CDR3: TGCGCCAGCAGCCCGGGAACGGAGACCCAGTACTTC. It is translated as CASSPGTETQYF.

The CDR3 sequence: CASSLRGGVGELFF. The CDR3 DNA reads as TGTGCCAGCAGTTTACGCGGGGGGGTAGGGGAGCTGTTTTTT. The chain recombines TRBV27 with TRBJ2-2; 9 nucleotides match TRBD2. Germline V gene data show CDR1 as MNHEY and CDR2 as SMNVEV (reference sequence). The V and J ends lost 2 bases and 8 bases, in that order; junction bases with no gene match: 3. The CDR3 contains 14 residues.

The chain combines TRBV5-1 with TRBJ1-1; D is ambiguous. Germline values: CDR1 SGHRS, CDR2 YFSETQ. The CDR3 contains 12 residues. V was clipped by 3 bases and J by 9 bases, with 12 bases between them. CDR3 bases: TGCGCCAGCAGCTCCCTCACAGACCAAGCTTTCTTT. This translates into CASSSLTDQAFF.

The sample holds a few counts of this clone. The CDR3, as DNA: TGTGCCAGCAGTTTATCCGGGATAGGGGCCAACGTCCTGACTTTC. Protein sequence: CASSLSGIGANVLTF. V is TRBV28 and J is TRBJ2-6; a possible D gene is TRBD2 (5 bases). From germline, CDR1 is MDHEN and CDR2 SYDVKM. The CDR3 loop spans 15 amino acids. V was pared by 1 base and J by 4 bases, with 8 bases between.

The chain joins TRBV11-2 to TRBJ2-1, with 8 bases lining up with TRBD2. The CDR3 consists of 15 residues. Germline loops: CDR1 SGHAT, CDR2 FQNNGV. V lost 5 bases, J lost 0 bases, and 3 bases stayed unmatched. DNA for the CDR3: TGTGCCAGCAGCCGCGGGGGGAGCTCCTACAATGAGCAGTTCTTC. This sequence encodes CASSRGGSSYNEQFF.

The chain joins TRBV28 to TRBJ2-2; a weak D match, TRBD2 (5 bases). CDR1 is MDHEN, CDR2 SYDVKM, per germline. V was pared by 5 bases and J by 0 bases, with 16 bases between. The CDR3 is 17 residues long. Written as DNA, the CDR3 is TGTGCCAGCAGTCCCCCCGGCGGGCGGGCGAACACCGGGGAGCTGTTTTTT. Protein sequence: CASSPPGGRANTGELFF.

This chain connects TRBV7-9 to TRBJ1-1; D not resolved. This CDR3 region has 13 residues. Per germline, CDR1 SEHNR and CDR2 FQNEAQ (reference sequence). Trimming pared 4 bases from V and 6 bases from J, leaving 12 bases between. The DNA for the CDR3 is TGTGCCAGCAGCTCCGGTCCTGAGGCTGAAGCTTTCTTT. Its protein is CASSSGPEAEAFF.

Here the CDR3 reads CASGPGLAGGNTGELFF. The CDR3 DNA reads TGTGCCAGTGGTCCGGGACTAGCGGGAGGGAACACCGGGGAGCTGTTTTTT. V and J are TRBV19 and TRBJ2-2, with TRBD2 identical over 15 bases. The germline gives CDR1 LNHDA, CDR2 SQIVND (reference sequence). V lost 8 bases and J lost 1; bases outside the gene matches: 5. The length of the CDR3 is 17 residues. The variable domain in full, with the rest retrieved from reference TRBV19 and TRBJ2-2, is DGGITQSPKYLFRKEGQNVTLSCEQNLNHDAMYWYRQDPGQGLRLIYYSQIVNDFQKGDIAEGYSVSREKKESFPLTVTSAQKNPTAFYLCASGPGLAGGNTGELFFGEGSRLTVL.

The chain has TRBV11-2 and TRBJ2-1, with 8 bases lining up with TRBD2. The CDR3 has 18 amino acids. Trimming took 0 bases from V and 1 from J; bases not matched to a gene: 8. CDR1 and CDR2 (germline): SGHAT, FQNNGV. CDR3 region: CASSLDGGSGASYNEQFF. The CDR3 coding sequence is TGTGCCAGCAGCTTAGATGGGGGTAGCGGGGCTTCCTACAATGAGCAGTTCTTC.

V usage is TRBV6-1 and J usage is TRBJ2-1; the match to TRBD1 covers 7 bases. The trim removed 6 bases at V and 6 bases at J, leaving 11 bases unmatched. Germline CDR1 reads MNHNS; CDR2 reads SASEGT. CDR3 size: 15 residues. CDR3 sequence reads: CASSVTGTEINEQFF. As DNA, the CDR3 is TGTGCCAGCAGCGTGACCGGGACAGAGATCAATGAGCAGTTCTTC.

This clone has a single count. The chain links TRBV6-1 to TRBJ2-7; D may be TRBD2 (7 bases). V shed 1 base and J shed 7 bases, with 20 bases lying between them. CDR1 MNHNS and CDR2 SASEGT come from the germline V gene. CDR3 length: 16 amino acids. The CDR3 sequence is CASSEGGAGAVREQYF. CDR3 nucleotides: TGTGCCAGCAGTGAAGGGGGGGCGGGAGCAGTGCGGGAGCAGTACTTC.

The chain carries TRBV28 and TRBJ1-1, with 8 positions matching TRBD1. The CDR3 covers 13 residues. With 7 bases clipped from V and 10 bases from J, the junction kept 11 bases outside the gene matches. Germline V gives CDR1 MDHEN, CDR2 SYDVKM. The CDR3 loop is CASNSRDRWGAFF. The CDR3 coding sequence is TGTGCCAGCAACAGCCGGGACAGGTGGGGAGCTTTCTTT.

This clone was found a few times. The CDR3, as DNA: TGTGCCAGCAGCCATGGGGGACAGGTCGGGATGGGCTACACCTTC. It encodes CASSHGGQVGMGYTF. The chain couples TRBV14 to TRBJ1-2, with TRBD1 matching over 8 bases. Germline-derived CDR1 and CDR2 are SGHDN and FVKESK. The CDR3 covers 15 residues. Trimming cost V 3 bases and J 8 bases; bases outside gene matches: 11.